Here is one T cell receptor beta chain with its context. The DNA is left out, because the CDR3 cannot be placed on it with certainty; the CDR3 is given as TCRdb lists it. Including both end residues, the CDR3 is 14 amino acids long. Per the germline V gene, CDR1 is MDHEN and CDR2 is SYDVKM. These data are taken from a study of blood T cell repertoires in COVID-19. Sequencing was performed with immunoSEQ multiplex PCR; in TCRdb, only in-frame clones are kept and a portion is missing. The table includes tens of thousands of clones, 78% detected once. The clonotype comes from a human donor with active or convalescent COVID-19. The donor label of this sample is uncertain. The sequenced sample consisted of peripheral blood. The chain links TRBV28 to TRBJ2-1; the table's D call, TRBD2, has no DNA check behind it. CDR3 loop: CASSSSVSYNEQFF.